This T cell receptor beta chain came from a study of blood T cell repertoires in COVID-19. This clone has only a few counts. CDR3 length: 13 amino acids. The J segment lost 4 bases and the V segment lost 3 bases, leaving 4 bases of the junction unmatched. CDR1 is DFQATT and CDR2 is SNEGSKA in the germline V gene (reference sequence). Libraries were prepared by immunoSEQ multiplex PCR; TCRdb keeps only in-frame clonotypes and omits some of them. The data show about 300,000 clones, about 88% seen once. The specimen sequenced was peripheral blood. The sequence was obtained from a man aged 70-80 years with acute or convalescent COVID-19. The gene calls are TRBV20-1 and TRBJ2-5, with 8 nucleotides matching TRBD2. CDR3 in amino acids: CSASLAGIETQYF. CDR3 nucleotides: TGCAGTGCTAGTCTAGCGGGTATAGAGACCCAGTACTTC.